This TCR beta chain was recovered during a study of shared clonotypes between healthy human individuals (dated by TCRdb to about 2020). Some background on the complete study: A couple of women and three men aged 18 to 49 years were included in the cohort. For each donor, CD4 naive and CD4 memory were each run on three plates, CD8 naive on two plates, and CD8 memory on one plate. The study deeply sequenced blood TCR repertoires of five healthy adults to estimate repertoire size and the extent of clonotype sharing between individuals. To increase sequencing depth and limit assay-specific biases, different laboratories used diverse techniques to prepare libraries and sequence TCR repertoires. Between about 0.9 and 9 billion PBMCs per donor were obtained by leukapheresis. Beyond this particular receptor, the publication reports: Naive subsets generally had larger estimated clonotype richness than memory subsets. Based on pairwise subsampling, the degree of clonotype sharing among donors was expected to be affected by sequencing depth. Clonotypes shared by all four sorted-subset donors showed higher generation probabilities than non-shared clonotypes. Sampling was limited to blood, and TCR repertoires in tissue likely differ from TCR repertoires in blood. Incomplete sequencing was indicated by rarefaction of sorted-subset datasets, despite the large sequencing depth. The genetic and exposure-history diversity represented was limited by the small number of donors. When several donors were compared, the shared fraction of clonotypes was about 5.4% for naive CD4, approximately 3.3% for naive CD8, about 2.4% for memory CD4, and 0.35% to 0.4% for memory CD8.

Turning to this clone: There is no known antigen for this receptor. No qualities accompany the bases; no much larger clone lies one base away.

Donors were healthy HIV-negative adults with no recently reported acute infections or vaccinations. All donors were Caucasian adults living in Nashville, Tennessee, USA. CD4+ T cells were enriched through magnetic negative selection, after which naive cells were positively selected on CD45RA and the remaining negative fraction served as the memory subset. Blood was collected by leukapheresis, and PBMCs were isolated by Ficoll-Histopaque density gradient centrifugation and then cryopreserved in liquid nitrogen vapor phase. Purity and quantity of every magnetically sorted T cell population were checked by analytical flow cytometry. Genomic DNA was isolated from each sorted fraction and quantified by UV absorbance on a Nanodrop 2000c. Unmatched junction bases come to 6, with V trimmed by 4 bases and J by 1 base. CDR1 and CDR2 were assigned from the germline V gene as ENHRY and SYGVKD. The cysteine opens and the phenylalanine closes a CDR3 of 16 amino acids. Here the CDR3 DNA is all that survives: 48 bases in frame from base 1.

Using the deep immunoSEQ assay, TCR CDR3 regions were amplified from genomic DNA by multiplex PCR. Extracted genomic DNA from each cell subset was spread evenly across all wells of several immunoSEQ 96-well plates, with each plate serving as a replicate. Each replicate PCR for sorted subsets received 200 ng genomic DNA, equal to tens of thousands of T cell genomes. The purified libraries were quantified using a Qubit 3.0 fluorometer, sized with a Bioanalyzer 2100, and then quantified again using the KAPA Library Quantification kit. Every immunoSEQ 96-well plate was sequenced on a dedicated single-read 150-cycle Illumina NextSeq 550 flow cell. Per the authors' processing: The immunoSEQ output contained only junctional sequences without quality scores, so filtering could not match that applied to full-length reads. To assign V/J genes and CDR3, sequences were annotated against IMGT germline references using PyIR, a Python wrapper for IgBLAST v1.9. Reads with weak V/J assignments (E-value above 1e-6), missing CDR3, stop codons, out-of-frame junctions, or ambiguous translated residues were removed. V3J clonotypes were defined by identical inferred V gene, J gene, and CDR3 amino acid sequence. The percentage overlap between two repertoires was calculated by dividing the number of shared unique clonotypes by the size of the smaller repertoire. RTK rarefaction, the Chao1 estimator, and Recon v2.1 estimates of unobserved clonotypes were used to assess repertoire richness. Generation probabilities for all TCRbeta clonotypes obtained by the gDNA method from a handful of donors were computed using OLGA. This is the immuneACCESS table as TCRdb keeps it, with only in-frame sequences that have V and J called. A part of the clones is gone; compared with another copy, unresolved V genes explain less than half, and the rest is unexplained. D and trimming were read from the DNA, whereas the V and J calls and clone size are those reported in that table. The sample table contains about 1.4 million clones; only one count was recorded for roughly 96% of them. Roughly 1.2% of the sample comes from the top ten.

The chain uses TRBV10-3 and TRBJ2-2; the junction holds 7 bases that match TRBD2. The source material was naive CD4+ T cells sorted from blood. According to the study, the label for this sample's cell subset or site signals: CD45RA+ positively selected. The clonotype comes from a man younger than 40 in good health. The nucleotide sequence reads TGTGCCATCAGTGTACGACTAGCAGAGAACACCGGGGAGCTGTTTTTT. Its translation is CAISVRLAENTGELFF.